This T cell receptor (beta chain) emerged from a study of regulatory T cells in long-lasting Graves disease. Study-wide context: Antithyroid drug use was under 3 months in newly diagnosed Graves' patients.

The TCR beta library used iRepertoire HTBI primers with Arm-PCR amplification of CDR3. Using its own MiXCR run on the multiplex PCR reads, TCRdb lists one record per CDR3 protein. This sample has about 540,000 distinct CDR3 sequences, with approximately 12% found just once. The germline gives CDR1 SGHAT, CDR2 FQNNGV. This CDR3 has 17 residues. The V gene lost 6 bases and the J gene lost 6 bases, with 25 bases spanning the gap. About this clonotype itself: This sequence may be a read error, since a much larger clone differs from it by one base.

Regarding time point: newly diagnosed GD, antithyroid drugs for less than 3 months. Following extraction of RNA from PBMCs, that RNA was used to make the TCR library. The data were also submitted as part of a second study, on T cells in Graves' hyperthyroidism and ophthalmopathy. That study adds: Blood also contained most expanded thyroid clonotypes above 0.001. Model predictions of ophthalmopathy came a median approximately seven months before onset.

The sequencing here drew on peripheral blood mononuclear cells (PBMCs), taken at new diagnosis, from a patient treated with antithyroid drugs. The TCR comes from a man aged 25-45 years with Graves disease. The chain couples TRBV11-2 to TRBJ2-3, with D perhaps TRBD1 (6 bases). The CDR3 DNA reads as TGTGCCAGCAGAAAATCCCCAGGGGCTGGCAGTAGGGATACGCAGTATTTT. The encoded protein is CASRKSPGAGSRDTQYF.